A selection of T cell receptor beta chains follows, all from one sample in a study of CD8+CD57+ T cells in acquired aplastic anemia. TCRdb ran MiXCR on the reads and lists one entry per CDR3 protein. The sample lists approximately 180,000 distinct CDR3 sequences, around half occurring once. Specimen: sorted CD4+, CD8+, or CD8+CD57+ T cells (not recorded which) from PBMCs. These receptor sequences come from a human donor with aplastic anemia. Both conserved end residues are part of each CDR3. Fields, in order: D gene, J gene, V gene, clone size, CDR3 protein, CDR3 DNA. D genes are given only for firm matches. Only some rows state a clone size, as once, few, many or a class for expanded clones.

D: -
J: TRBJ1-2
V: TRBV20-1
size: -
CDR3: CSASAGYGYTF
DNA: TGCAGTGCTAGTGCAGGGTATGGCTACACCTTC

D: -
J: TRBJ2-2
V: TRBV24-1
size: -
CDR3: CATSDPDYAGELFF
DNA: TGTGCCACCAGTGACCCCGACTACGCGGGGGAGCTGTTTTTT

D: -
J: TRBJ1-5
V: TRBV24-1
size: few
CDR3: CATARGSNQPQHF
DNA: TGTGCCACGGCGCGGGGGAGCAATCAGCCCCAGCATTTT

D: TRBD1
J: TRBJ2-7
V: TRBV29-1
size: -
CDR3: CSVEAPGTGGPYEQYF
DNA: TGCAGCGTTGAAGCACCAGGGACAGGGGGCCCCTACGAGCAGTACTTC

D: -
J: TRBJ2-7
V: TRBV9
size: many
CDR3: CASSVGTYEQYF
DNA: TGTGCCAGCAGCGTAGGTACCTACGAGCAGTACTTC

D: -
J: TRBJ1-1
V: TRBV24-1
size: -
CDR3: CATKAGKNTEAFF
DNA: TGTGCCACCAAGGCAGGTAAGAACACTGAAGCTTTCTTT

D: -
J: TRBJ1-2
V: TRBV2
size: -
CDR3: CASSEIPGRLYGYTF
DNA: TGTGCCAGCAGCGAAATCCCGGGACGGCTATATGGCTACACCTTC

D: TRBD2
J: TRBJ2-1
V: TRBV4-1
size: many
CDR3: CASSQDPPSGRTEQFF
DNA: TGCGCCAGCAGCCAAGATCCCCCTAGCGGGAGAACTGAGCAGTTCTTC

D: TRBD1
J: TRBJ2-7
V: TRBV19
size: -
CDR3: CASSRTGTVGFGQYF
DNA: TGTGCCAGTAGTCGAACCGGGACAGTCGGGTTTGGGCAGTACTTC

D: TRBD2
J: TRBJ2-1
V: TRBV20-1
size: -
CDR3: CSARAHLAGSSYNEQFF
DNA: TGCAGTGCTAGAGCCCACCTAGCGGGGAGCTCCTACAATGAGCAGTTCTTC

D: -
J: TRBJ1-2
V: TRBV7-2
size: many
CDR3: CASTLNREAYGYTF
DNA: TGTGCCAGCACCCTAAACAGGGAAGCATATGGCTACACCTTC

D: -
J: TRBJ2-4
V: TRBV6-2/TRBV6-3
size: -
CDR3: CASSYLDTKNIQYF
DNA: TGTGCCAGCAGTTACCTTGACACCAAAAACATTCAGTACTTC

D: -
J: TRBJ2-1
V: TRBV7-3
size: many
CDR3: CASSLTGGKYNEQFF
DNA: TGTGCCAGCAGCTTAACTGGGGGGAAATACAATGAGCAGTTCTTC

D: -
J: TRBJ1-5
V: TRBV2
size: once
CDR3: CASSSSQAGNQPQHF
DNA: TGTGCCAGCAGTTCCTCACAGGCGGGCAATCAGCCCCAGCATTTT

D: TRBD1
J: TRBJ1-1
V: TRBV29-1
size: -
CDR3: CIGTGRVIRGGNTEAFF
DNA: TGCATCGGGACAGGGCGGGTAATCCGCGGAGGGAACACTGAAGCTTTCTTT

D: TRBD1
J: TRBJ2-1
V: TRBV5-1
size: many
CDR3: CASSSGTGSYNEQFF
DNA: TGCGCCAGCAGCTCCGGGACAGGGAGCTACAATGAGCAGTTCTTC

D: TRBD2
J: TRBJ2-1
V: TRBV10-3
size: once
CDR3: CAISAGLAGVYNEQFF
DNA: TGTGCCATCAGTGCAGGACTAGCGGGAGTCTACAATGAGCAGTTCTTC

D: TRBD1
J: TRBJ2-1
V: TRBV29-1
size: -
CDR3: CSVEGYADRYNEQFF
DNA: TGCAGCGTTGAGGGGTACGCGGACAGGTACAATGAGCAGTTCTTC